One and the same sample provided the 10 T cell receptor beta chains below, sequenced in a study of liver allograft versus peripheral blood T cells. Study-level information: Liver transplant recipients had T cell receptor repertoires compared between transplanted liver and peripheral blood.

MiXCR was run by TCRdb on the reads, yielding one entry per CDR3 protein. The sample includes over 3,000 distinct CDR3 sequences, over 12% of them seen just once. The receptors here all came from a human patient who had a liver transplant. The graft donor may have given rise to some T cells.

This clonotype was counted many times. CDR3 coding DNA: TGTGCCAGCAGCCCCGGGACAGGACGCACAGATACGCAGTATTTT. It specifies CASSPGTGRTDTQYF. The V gene is TRBV7-9, the J gene TRBJ2-3; 8 bases align to TRBD1. V trimming: 5 bases; J trimming: 1 base; junction bases outside the gene matches: 5. Per germline, CDR1 SEHNR and CDR2 FQNEAQ (reference sequence). This CDR3 has 15 residues.

Relative to its sample, this clonotype is medium-sized. The rearrangement uses TRBV10-3 and TRBJ2-7; D gene uncertain. V lost 6 bases and J 0 bases, leaving 15 bases between the germline ends. The CDR3 covers 15 residues. Germline values: CDR1 ENHRY, CDR2 SYGVKD. The CDR3: CAIRSGFSPSYEQYF. CDR3 sequence (DNA): TGTGCCATCAGATCCGGGTTTTCCCCCTCCTACGAGCAGTACTTC.

Details on this clonotype: With only one base between it and a far larger clone, this is likely a read error. The chain combines TRBV6-1 with TRBJ2-3; 9 nucleotides match TRBD2. V shed 9 bases, J shed 1 base, and the junction held 8 bases outside the gene matches. CDR3 size: 15 residues. The germline CDR1 and CDR2 sequences are MNHNS and SASEGT. CDR3 protein: CARSRLAGGTDTQYF. CDR3 nucleotide sequence: TGTGCCAGAAGTCGCTTAGCGGGGGGCACAGATACGCAGTATTTT.

This clonotype was seen only a few times. V and J are TRBV9 and TRBJ2-3; TRBD2 matches 9 bases. The germline V gene has CDR1 SGDLS and CDR2 YYNGEE. The CDR3 runs to 17 residues. V lost 0 bases and J lost 2; bases outside the gene matches: 7. Here the CDR3 DNA reads TGTGCCAGCAGCGTAGGGAGAGCTAGCGGGAACACAGATACGCAGTATTTT. This sequence encodes CASSVGRASGNTDTQYF.

This clonotype is labeled as medium-sized (0.01 to 0.1%). V gene TRBV6-2 or TRBV6-3 combines with J gene TRBJ2-7, with 11 bases fitting TRBD1. The V gene end was trimmed by 8 bases and the J gene end by 5 bases; junction bases not matched to a gene: 5. Germline V gene sequence: CDR1 MNHEY, CDR2 SVGEGT. The CDR3 runs 13 residues. The CDR3 sequence: CASGGQGVNEQYF. The CDR3, as DNA: TGTGCCAGCGGGGGACAGGGGGTCAACGAGCAGTACTTC.

V is TRBV12-3 or TRBV12-4 and J is TRBJ2-3; no clear D gene. This CDR3 has 15 residues. With 5 bases removed from V and 4 bases from J, the gap between germline ends came to 16 bases. This CDR3 is CASSPDGRSADTQYF. The CDR3 DNA reads as TGTGCCAGCAGTCCGGACGGCCGATCGGCAGATACGCAGTATTTT.

This clonotype has more than one count but fewer than ten. The V call is TRBV5-5, the J call TRBJ2-7, with 8 bases that match TRBD2. The CDR3 spans 14 residues. Per germline, CDR1 SGHKS and CDR2 YYEKEE (reference sequence). J gave up 2 bases and V 4 bases, and 5 bases lay outside the gene matches. CDR3 sequence reads: CASSISGAPYEQYF. CDR3 nucleotide sequence: TGTGCCAGCAGCATTAGCGGGGCTCCCTACGAGCAGTACTTC.

A note on this clonotype: A much larger clone lies a single base off, so this may be a read error. The chain employs TRBV6-2 or TRBV6-3 and TRBJ2-7; D is unresolved. CDR1 is MNHEY and CDR2 is SVGEGT in the germline V gene. CDR3 length equals 13 residues. The V gene lost 6 bases and the J gene lost 4 bases, with 13 bases spanning the gap. CDR3: CASRVGSPYEQYF. The CDR3 DNA follows: TGTGCCAGCAGAGTAGGGTCTCCGTACGAGCAGTACTTC.

Worth noting for this clonotype: A read error may explain this, as a much larger clone is one base away. The V call is TRBV10-1, the J call TRBJ1-5; 11 bases align to TRBD1. The CDR3 contains 13 residues. Germline-derived CDR1 and CDR2 are WNHNN and SYGVQD (reference sequence). CDR3 sequence reads: CASRDRGHQSQHF. CDR3 in DNA: TGCGCCAGCAGGGACAGGGGGCATCAGTCCCAGCATTTT.

This clonotype is medium-sized. The V call is TRBV7-9, the J call TRBJ1-2, with a possible D match to TRBD1 (5 bases). In germline, CDR1 is SEHNR, CDR2 FQNEAQ (reference sequence). Trimming removed 2 bases from V and 11 bases from J, with 21 bases in between. The CDR3 is 15 residues long. CDR3: CASSLRISGGDFYTF. CDR3 nucleotides: TGTGCCAGCAGCTTAAGAATTTCGGGAGGGGATTTTTACACCTTC.